This T cell receptor beta chain was recovered during a study of metastatic and nonmetastatic thyroid tumors. In this sample, this clone is medium-sized. All patients were treatment-naive before thyroid surgery. TCRdb reanalyzed the PCR reads with MiXCR. Here the sample spans around 34,000 clones, around a fifth being singletons. The sequencing sample was made of blood. The TCR sequence derives from a female donor with papillary thyroid cancer or a benign thyroid nodule (not recorded which). Some clones in this sample may be carry-over from other donors' samples.

The CDR3 sequence: CASSLKSSFNSPLHF. In nucleotides, the CDR3 is TGTGCCAGTTCTCTCAAATCCTCTTTTAATTCACCCCTCCACTTT. The chain joins TRBV7-8 to TRBJ1-6; D not certain. There are 15 residues in the CDR3. Per germline, CDR1 SGHVS and CDR2 FQNEAQ. V lost 9 bases, J lost 6 bases, and 18 bases lay in between.